This T cell receptor beta chain emerged from a study of cytomegalovirus exposure and HLA in healthy donors. Study-level points and caveats: Later on, an analysis showed TCR association rates differing by HLA locus, with DRB1 the most and HLA-C the fewest. Sequencing depth roughly uniform across donors was assumed in presence/absence analyses. Overall, 164 TCR beta chains were annotated as cytomegalovirus-associated.

Germline V gene lookup returns CDR1 SGHRS and CDR2 YFSETQ. V was clipped by 0 bases and J by 4 bases; unmatched bases: 7. The CDR3 consists of 17 residues. Notes on this clone: No antigen is known for it.

The PCR had 60 Vbeta and 13 Jbeta primers. Sequenced by immunoSEQ multiplex PCR; TCRdb stores in-frame clones only, minus some. The repertoire holds approximately 150,000 clones, with approximately 81% as singletons. V and J are TRBV5-1 and TRBJ2-2, with 9 positions matching TRBD1. The sample was PBMCs. This receptor was obtained from a man younger than 45 in good health and CMV-seronegative. CDR3 DNA: TGCGCCAGCAGCTTGGGTCCGGGACAGGGCATCACCGGGGAGCTGTTTTTT. Amino acid sequence: CASSLGPGQGITGELFF. Filled out from reference TRBV5-1 and TRBJ2-2, the complete variable domain reads KAGVTQTPRYLIKTRGQQVTLSCSPISGHRSVSWYQQTPGQGLQFLFEYFSETQRNKGNFPGRFSGRQFSNSRSEMNVSTLELGDSALYLCASSLGPGQGITGELFFGEGSRLTVL.